A selection of T cell receptor beta chains follows, all from one sample in a study of cytomegalovirus exposure and HLA in healthy donors. Clones were read by immunoSEQ multiplex PCR, and TCRdb kept only the in-frame ones, dropping some. The sample includes more than 100,000 clones, approximately 87% of them seen just once. The sequenced sample was PBMCs. These receptors were obtained from a middle-aged man in good health and CMV-seronegative. Each CDR3 is given with its conserved first and last residue. The order of the fields is V gene, J gene, D gene, clone size, CDR3 DNA, CDR3 protein. A D gene is named only where the DNA matches it firmly. Size is stated for part of the rows, as once, few or many counts, or as a class when the clone is expanded.

>TRBV4-3|TRBJ2-7|TRBD1|.
TGCGCCAGCAGCCGATCCGGGACAGGGGCCTACGAGCAGTACTTC
CASSRSGTGAYEQYF
>TRBV10-3|TRBJ1-5|.|once
TGTGCCACCCGGGAGGGGGATCAGCCCCAGCATTTT
CATREGDQPQHF
>TRBV5-6|TRBJ2-1|.|.
TGTGCCAGCAGCCCCACGCTCGGGACAACACACAATGAGCAGTTCTTC
CASSPTLGTTHNEQFF
>TRBV4-3|TRBJ2-7|TRBD2|.
TGCGCCAGCAGCCAAGCGCCCCCGGGACTAGCGCCCTACGAGCAGTACTTC
CASSQAPPGLAPYEQYF
>TRBV29-1|TRBJ2-7|.|.
TGCAGCGTTGAAGATGAGGCGGGGCCCTCCTACGAGCAGTACTTC
CSVEDEAGPSYEQYF
>TRBV5-1|TRBJ1-1|.|.
TGCGCCAGCAGGAGTGCACCGAACACTGAAGCTTTCTTT
CASRSAPNTEAFF
>TRBV6-5|TRBJ2-7|.|.
TGTGCCAGCAGCCCCGTAGAGGCCCTCTACGAGCAGTACTTC
CASSPVEALYEQYF
>TRBV5-6|TRBJ1-6|.|.
TGTGCCAGCAGCCCATCCACGGGGGGCGCGGGTAGTCTCCACTTT
CASSPSTGGAGSLHF
>TRBV4-2|TRBJ1-1|.|.
TGTGCCAGCAGCCGCCAGGGACAAGAAGCTTTCTTT
CASSRQGQEAFF
>TRBV5-8|TRBJ1-1|.|once
TGTGCCAGCAGCACCCAAGGGGGATGGGACACTGAAGCTTTCTTT
CASSTQGGWDTEAFF
>TRBV14|TRBJ1-2|.|.
TGTGCCAGCAGCCATCGTCCTAACTATGGCTACACCTTC
CASSHRPNYGYTF
>TRBV19|TRBJ2-7|TRBD2|.
TGTGCCAGTAGTATGGGTTCGGGGGGACTAGCGGGAGACGAGCAGTACTTC
CASSMGSGGLAGDEQYF
>TRBV7-8|TRBJ1-5|TRBD1|.
TGTGCCAGCAGCCACACGACAGGGAACAATCAGCCCCAGCATTTT
CASSHTTGNNQPQHF
>TRBV18|TRBJ1-1|TRBD1|.
TGTGCCAGCTCGGTACAGGGGGCGGACACTGAAGCTTTCTTT
CASSVQGADTEAFF
>TRBV7-6|TRBJ1-1|TRBD1|.
TGTGCCAGCAGCCGTCCTACCAGGGGGATGAACACTGAAGCTTTCTTT
CASSRPTRGMNTEAFF
>TRBV29-1|TRBJ2-5|TRBD2|few
TGCAGCTCTTGGACTAGCGGCGAAGAGACCCAGTACTTC
CSSWTSGEETQYF
>TRBV6-4|TRBJ2-1|.|once
TGTGCCAGCAGTGAGGAGGTAGCGCCAAACAATGAGCAGTTCTTC
CASSEEVAPNNEQFF
>TRBV28|TRBJ2-1|TRBD2|.
TGTGCCAGCAGTAGGACTAGCGGGGGCTCCTACAATGAGCAGTTCTTC
CASSRTSGGSYNEQFF